A single sample is the source of the 15 T cell receptor beta chains below, sequenced in a study of Tregs in tolerant kidney transplant recipients. Recipients received nonmyeloablative bone marrow transplants from related graft donors, with transient mixed chimerism. TCRdb's copy holds only in-frame clones and misses some; the assay was immunoSEQ multiplex PCR. Its table records 30,000 to 40,000 clones. The sample consisted of CD4+ T cells from blood (PBMCs), taken 24 months after the transplant. The receptors come from a human patient who received a combined kidney and bone marrow transplant. The graft donor may account for some of the T cells.

Of note for this clone: Read data end 3 residues before the CDR3 end; the end is taken from the germline J gene. This chain uses TRBV18 with TRBJ2-2, with 7 bases fitting TRBD1. With 2 bases clipped from V and 2 bases from J, the junction kept 5 bases outside the gene matches. The CDR3 is 16 amino acids. From germline, CDR1 is KGHSH and CDR2 LQKENI. Incomplete CDR3 DNA: TGTGCCAGCTCACCATTGTACAGGGGCAACACCGGGGAG. It codes for CASSPLYRGNTGE. The whole CDR3 reads CASSPLYRGNTGELFF.

Notes on this clone: With the read ending 3 residues before the CDR3 end, the germline J gene is used to fill in that end. This rearrangement joins TRBV5-6 to TRBJ2-1; 9 bases are shared with TRBD1. Trimming removed 7 bases from V and 8 bases from J; junction bases left unmatched: 13. The CDR3 is 15 residues long. Germline CDR1 is SGHDT and CDR2 is YYEEEE. Here the CDR3 reads CASDAFGQGPHEQFF. The sequenced part of the CDR3 DNA is TGTGCCAGCGACGCATTCGGACAGGGGCCTCATGAG.

About this clone: The read comes to an end 3 residues before the CDR3 does, leaving the germline J gene to fill in the end. V is TRBV10-3 and J is TRBJ2-7, with D maybe TRBD1 (7 bases). In germline, CDR1 is ENHRY, CDR2 SYGVKD. This CDR3 has 12 residues. The V and J ends lost 6 bases and 6 bases respectively, with 12 bases between them. The sequenced part of the CDR3 DNA is TGTGCCATCAGCGGGACAGCGGGCGAG. Protein product: CAISGTAGE. The entire CDR3 protein is CAISGTAGEQYF.

To note about this clone: The observed sequence ends 3 residues before the CDR3 terminus, with the missing tail filled in from the germline J gene. The J gene is TRBJ2-5, the V gene TRBV7-2; 7 positions match TRBD2. V was clipped by 3 bases and J by 2 bases; unmatched bases: 6. Germline V lookup: CDR1 SGHTA, CDR2 FQGNSA. CDR3 length equals 15 residues. CDR3 region: CASSFNGGLQETQYF. The part of the CDR3 DNA that was read is TGTGCCAGCAGCTTTAACGGGGGACTACAAGAGACC.

Concerning this clone: The read comes to an end 3 residues before the CDR3 does, leaving the germline J gene to fill in the end. The rearrangement links TRBV10-3 to TRBJ2-1, with 11 positions matching TRBD2. There are 15 residues in the CDR3. Trimming took 6 bases from V and 2 from J; bases not matched to a gene: 3. CDR1 is ENHRY and CDR2 is SYGVKD in the germline V gene. The covered CDR3 bases are TGTGCCATCAGGATAGCGGGAGGGCCCTACAATGAG. Its protein product is CAIRIAGGPYNE. The full CDR3 sequence reads CAIRIAGGPYNEQFF.

On this clone: The read terminates 3 residues ahead of where the CDR3 ends, so the germline J gene completes it. This chain connects TRBV7-9 to TRBJ2-1; a possible D gene is TRBD1 (5 bases). The V gene's germline CDR1 is SEHNR and CDR2 FQNEAQ (reference sequence). The CDR3 loop spans 14 amino acids. Trimming removed 5 bases at V and 5 bases at J, with 13 bases between. Incomplete CDR3 DNA: TGTGCCAGCAGCCGAAGGGGCTCGGACAATGAG. Translating it yields CASSRRGSDNE. The CDR3 as a whole reads CASSRRGSDNEQFF.

As concerns this clone: The read terminates 3 residues before the CDR3 end, so the remaining end is supplied by the germline J gene. V is TRBV5-1 and J is TRBJ2-5; 9 nucleotides match TRBD1. Per the germline V gene, CDR1 is SGHRS and CDR2 is YFSETQ. V gave up 3 bases and J gave up 7 bases; unmatched junction bases: 25. This CDR3 is 20 amino acids long. CDR3 in amino acids: CASSSTAELGQGGPRATQYF. The part of the CDR3 DNA that was read is TGCGCCAGCAGCTCTACTGCTGAGTTGGGACAGGGTGGACCAAGAGCGACC.

The CDR3 bases that were read are TGTGCCAGCAGCGGGACAGGGTCCTACGAG. Its protein is CASSGTGSYE. The whole CDR3 is CASSGTGSYEQYF. This chain links TRBV6-4 with TRBJ2-7, with TRBD1 identical over 9 bases. Sequencing ends 3 residues short of the CDR3 end; the germline J gene provides the rest. The CDR3 is 13 amino acids. V lost 6 bases and J lost 1; bases outside the gene matches: 1. CDR1 MRHNA and CDR2 SNTAGT come from the germline V gene.

This clone is deemed medium-sized (0.01 to 0.1%) by its frequency. The read comes to an end 3 residues before the CDR3 does, leaving the germline J gene to fill in the end. This chain links TRBV10-3 with TRBJ2-2; TRBD2 might be the D (6 bases). Germline CDR1 ENHRY, CDR2 SYGVKD. With 6 bases removed from V and 1 base from J, the gap between germline ends came to 9 bases. CDR3 length: 14 residues. The part of the CDR3 DNA that was read is TGTGCCATCAGGAGTAGCGGGAACACCGGGGAG. Translation gives CAIRSSGNTGE. The complete CDR3 sequence is CAIRSSGNTGELFF.

Details on this clone: The CDR3 extends 3 residues past the end of the read, so its final part is completed from the germline J gene. The gene calls are TRBV12-3 or TRBV12-4 and TRBJ2-5; no firm D call. Trimming stripped 3 bases from V and 1 base from J, with 9 bases between. The CDR3 extends over 14 amino acids. CDR3 bases read: TGTGCCAGCAGTTTGTCAGCGATCCAAGAGACC. Protein sequence: CASSLSAIQET. The full CDR3 sequence reads CASSLSAIQETQYF.

With respect to this clone: The CDR3 is cut off 3 residues early in the read; its end comes from the germline J gene. The chain couples TRBV20-1 to TRBJ1-6; D gene unclear. The CDR3 contains 14 residues. The germline V gene encodes CDR1 DFQATT and CDR2 SNEGSKA (reference sequence). Between the trimmed V and J ends, which lost 2 bases and 4 bases, there was a span of 9 bases. CDR3 residues: CSARPGGYNSPLHF. The sequenced CDR3 bases are TGCAGTGCTAGACCAGGAGGGTATAATTCACCC.

As for this clone: The read stops 3 residues short of the end of the CDR3; the missing end is completed from the germline J gene. The chain carries TRBV20-1 and TRBJ2-3, with D possibly called TRBD1 or TRBD2 (6 bases each). This CDR3 region has 15 residues. Germline CDR1 reads DFQATT; CDR2 reads SNEGSKA (reference sequence). Trimming shortened V by 4 bases and J by 4 bases, and 18 bases separated the two germline ends. Here the CDR3 reads CSATSGGGRADTQYF. The part of the CDR3 DNA that was read is TGCAGTGCTACCTCTGGAGGGGGAAGGGCAGATACG.

Worth noting for this clone: The read comes to an end 3 residues before the CDR3 does, leaving the germline J gene to fill in the end. V gene TRBV28 combines with J gene TRBJ1-1; perhaps TRBD1 as D (5 bases). The CDR3 is 15 residues long. Looked up from germline, CDR1 is MDHEN and CDR2 is SYDVKM. Trimming pared 8 bases from V and 1 base from J, leaving 17 bases between. The DNA read from the CDR3 is TGTGCCAGCGAAATTGCCGCAGGGAGGAACACTGAA. It encodes CASEIAAGRNTE. The complete CDR3 protein is CASEIAAGRNTEAFF.

Comments on this clone: The junction shows a germline mismatch at one end, possibly a read error. The CDR3 end falls 3 residues outside the read, so it is completed with the germline J gene. This rearrangement joins TRBV4-2 to TRBJ1-5; 8 nucleotides match TRBD1. The CDR3 sequence is 16 residues long. Germline loops: CDR1 LGHNA, CDR2 YNFKEQ. The chain's CDR3 is CASSQDLGQGHQPQHF. The DNA read from the CDR3 is TGCGCCAGCAGCCAAGATCTCGGACAGGGCCATCAGCCC.

Concerning this clone: Coverage ceases 3 residues before the CDR3 finishes, and the germline J gene fills in the end. The rearrangement uses TRBV30 and TRBJ2-5, with a weak D call TRBD1 (6 bases). The V end was cut by 3 bases, the J end by 4 bases, with 12 bases between. From germline, CDR1 is GTSNPN and CDR2 SVGIG (reference sequence). This CDR3 comprises 13 residues. CDR3 DNA (partial): TGTGCCTGGAGCGGGACACTGGGAGAGACC. It translates to CAWSGTLGET. From start to end, the CDR3 is CAWSGTLGETQYF.